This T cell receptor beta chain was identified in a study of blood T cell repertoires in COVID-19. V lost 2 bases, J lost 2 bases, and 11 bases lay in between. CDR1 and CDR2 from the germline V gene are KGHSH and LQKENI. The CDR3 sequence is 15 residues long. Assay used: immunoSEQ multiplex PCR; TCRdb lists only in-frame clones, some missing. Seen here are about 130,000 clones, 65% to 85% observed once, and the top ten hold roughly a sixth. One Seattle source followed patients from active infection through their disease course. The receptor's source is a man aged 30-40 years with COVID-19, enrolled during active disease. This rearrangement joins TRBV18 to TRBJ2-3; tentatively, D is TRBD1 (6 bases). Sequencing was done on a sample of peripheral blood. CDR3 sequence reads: CASSPSGVATDTQYF. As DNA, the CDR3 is TGTGCCAGCTCACCATCAGGGGTAGCCACAGATACGCAGTATTTT.